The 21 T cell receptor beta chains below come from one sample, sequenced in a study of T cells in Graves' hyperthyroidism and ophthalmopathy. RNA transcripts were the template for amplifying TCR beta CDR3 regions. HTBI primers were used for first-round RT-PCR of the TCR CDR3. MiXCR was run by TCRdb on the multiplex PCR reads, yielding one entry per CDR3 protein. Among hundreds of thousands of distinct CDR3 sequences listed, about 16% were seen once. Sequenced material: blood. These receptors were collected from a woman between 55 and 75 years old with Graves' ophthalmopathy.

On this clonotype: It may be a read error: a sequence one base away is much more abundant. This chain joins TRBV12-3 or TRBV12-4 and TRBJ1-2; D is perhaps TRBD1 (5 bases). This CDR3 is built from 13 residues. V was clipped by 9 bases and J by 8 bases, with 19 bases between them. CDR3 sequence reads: CASRQRILEGYTF. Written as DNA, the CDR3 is TGTGCCAGTAGACAGAGAATTCTGGAGGGCTACACCTTC.

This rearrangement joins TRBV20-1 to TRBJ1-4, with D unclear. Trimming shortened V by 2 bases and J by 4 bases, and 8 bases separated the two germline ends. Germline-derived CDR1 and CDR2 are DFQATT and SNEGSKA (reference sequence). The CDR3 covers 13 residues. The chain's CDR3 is CSARKEINEKLFF. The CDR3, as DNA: TGCAGTGCTAGAAAAGAGATTAATGAAAAACTGTTTTTT.

CDR3 DNA: TGTGCCAGCAGTACCGCTGCCGGGACAGTCCACGAGCAGTACTTC. This sequence encodes CASSTAAGTVHEQYF. The V call is TRBV28, the J call TRBJ2-7, with 7 bases fitting TRBD1. Trimming took 5 bases from V and 5 from J; bases not matched to a gene: 12. There are 15 residues in the CDR3. Germline CDR1 is MDHEN and CDR2 is SYDVKM.

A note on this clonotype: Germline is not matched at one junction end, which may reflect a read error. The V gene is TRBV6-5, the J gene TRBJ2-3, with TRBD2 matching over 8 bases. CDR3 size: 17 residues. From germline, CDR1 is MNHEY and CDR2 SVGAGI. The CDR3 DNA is TGTGCCAGCAGTGACTCAGACAGCGGGAGTAAAGCAGATACGCAGTATTTT. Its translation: CASSDSDSGSKADTQYF.

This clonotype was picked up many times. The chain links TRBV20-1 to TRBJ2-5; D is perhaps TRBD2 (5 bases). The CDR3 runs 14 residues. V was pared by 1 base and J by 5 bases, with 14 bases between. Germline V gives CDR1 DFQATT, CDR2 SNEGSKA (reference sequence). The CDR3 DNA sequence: TGCAGTGCTAGAGTCCCCGGGATTGGGGAGACCCAGTACTTC. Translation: CSARVPGIGETQYF.

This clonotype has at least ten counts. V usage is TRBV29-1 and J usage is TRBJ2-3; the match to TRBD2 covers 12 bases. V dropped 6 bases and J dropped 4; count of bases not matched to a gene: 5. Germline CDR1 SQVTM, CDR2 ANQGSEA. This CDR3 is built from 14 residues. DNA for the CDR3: TGCAGCGTGACTAGCGGGAGCCGCTCAGATACGCAGTATTTT. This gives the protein CSVTSGSRSDTQYF.

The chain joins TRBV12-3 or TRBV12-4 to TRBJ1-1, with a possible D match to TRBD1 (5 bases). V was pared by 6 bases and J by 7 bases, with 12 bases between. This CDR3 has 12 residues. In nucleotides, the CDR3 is TGTGCCAGCAGCCCAGGGTGGGTTGAAGCTTTCTTT. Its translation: CASSPGWVEAFF.

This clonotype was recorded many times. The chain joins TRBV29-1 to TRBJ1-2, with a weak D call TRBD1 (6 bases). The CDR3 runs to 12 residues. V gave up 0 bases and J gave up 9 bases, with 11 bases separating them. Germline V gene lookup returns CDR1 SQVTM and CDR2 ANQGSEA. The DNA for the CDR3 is TGCAGCGTTGAAGAGAACCAGGGGAGCTACACCTTC. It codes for CSVEENQGSYTF.

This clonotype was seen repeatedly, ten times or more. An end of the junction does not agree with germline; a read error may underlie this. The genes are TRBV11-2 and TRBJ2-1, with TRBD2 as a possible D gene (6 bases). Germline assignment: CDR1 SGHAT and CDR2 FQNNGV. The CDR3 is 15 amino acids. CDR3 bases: TGTGCCAGCAGCTTAGGTGTGCTAGCGAACAATGAGCAGCTCTTC. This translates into CASSLGVLANNEQLF.

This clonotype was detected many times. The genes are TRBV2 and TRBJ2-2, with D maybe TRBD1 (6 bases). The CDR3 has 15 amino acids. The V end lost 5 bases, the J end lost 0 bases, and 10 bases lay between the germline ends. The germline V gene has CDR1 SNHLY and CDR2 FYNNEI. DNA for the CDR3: TGTGCCAGCAGTCGGACAGTCCCGAACACCGGGGAGCTGTTTTTT. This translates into CASSRTVPNTGELFF.

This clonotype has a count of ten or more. The chain's CDR3 is CSIHRDSYNEQFF. DNA of the CDR3: TGCAGCATCCACCGGGACTCCTACAATGAGCAGTTCTTC. The chain couples TRBV29-1 to TRBJ2-1, with TRBD2 as a possible D gene (5 bases). Germline CDR1 is SQVTM and CDR2 is ANQGSEA. Trimming took off 8 bases at V and 0 bases at J, with 11 bases between the two ends. This CDR3 is 13 amino acids long.

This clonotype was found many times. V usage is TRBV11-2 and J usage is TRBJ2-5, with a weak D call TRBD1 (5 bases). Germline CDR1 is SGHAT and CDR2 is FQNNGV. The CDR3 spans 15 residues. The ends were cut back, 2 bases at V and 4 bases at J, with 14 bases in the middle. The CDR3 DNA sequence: TGTGCCAGCAGCTTACAGGGTCTAGGGCGAGAGACCCAGTACTTC. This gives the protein CASSLQGLGRETQYF.

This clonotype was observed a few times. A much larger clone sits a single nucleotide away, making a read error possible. CDR3 protein: CASSQEGTRKAFF. The CDR3 bases are TGTGCCAGCAGCCAAGAAGGTACGCGGAAAGCTTTCTTT. The V gene is TRBV3-1, the J gene TRBJ1-1; D gene uncertain. Deletions cut 0 bases from V and 9 bases from J, with 11 bases between. There are 13 residues in the CDR3. Germline V gene lookup returns CDR1 LGHDT and CDR2 YNNKEL (reference sequence).

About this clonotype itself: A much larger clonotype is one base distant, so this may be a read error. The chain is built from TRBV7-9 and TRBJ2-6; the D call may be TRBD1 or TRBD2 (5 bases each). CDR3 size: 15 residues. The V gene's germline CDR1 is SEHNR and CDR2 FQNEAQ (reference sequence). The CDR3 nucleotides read TGTGCCAGCAGTCCGACGGACTCTGGGGCCAACGTCCCGACTTTC. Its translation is CASSPTDSGANVPTF.

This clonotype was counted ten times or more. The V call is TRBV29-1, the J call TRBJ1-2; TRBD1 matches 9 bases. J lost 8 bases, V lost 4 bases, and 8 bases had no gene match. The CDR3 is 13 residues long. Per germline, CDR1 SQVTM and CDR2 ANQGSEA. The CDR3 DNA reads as TGCAGCGTTGGAACGCGACAGGGGGGAGGCTACACCTTC. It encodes CSVGTRQGGGYTF.

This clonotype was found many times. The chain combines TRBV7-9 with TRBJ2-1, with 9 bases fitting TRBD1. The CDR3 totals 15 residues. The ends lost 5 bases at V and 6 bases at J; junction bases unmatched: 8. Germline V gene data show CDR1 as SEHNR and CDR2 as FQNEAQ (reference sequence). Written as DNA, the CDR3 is TGTGCCAGCAGCAAAGACAGGGGGGATCGCAATGAGCAGTTCTTC. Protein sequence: CASSKDRGDRNEQFF.

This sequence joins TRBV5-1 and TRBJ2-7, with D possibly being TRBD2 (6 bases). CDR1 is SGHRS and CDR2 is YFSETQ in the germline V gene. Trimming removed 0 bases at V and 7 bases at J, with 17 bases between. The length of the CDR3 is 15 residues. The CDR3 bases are TGCGCCAGCAGCTTGGACGGGAGAGGTCCGGGGGAGCAGTACTTC. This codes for CASSLDGRGPGEQYF.

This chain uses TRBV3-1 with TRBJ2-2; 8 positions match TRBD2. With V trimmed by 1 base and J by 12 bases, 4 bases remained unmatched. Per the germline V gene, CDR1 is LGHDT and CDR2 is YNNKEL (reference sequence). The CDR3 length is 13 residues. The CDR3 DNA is TGTGCCAGCAGCCAAGGGATAGCGGGAAAGCTGTTTTTT. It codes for CASSQGIAGKLFF.

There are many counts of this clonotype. CDR3 residues: CSASGGQKPYEQYF. CDR3 in DNA: TGCAGTGCTAGTGGGGGACAGAAGCCCTACGAGCAGTACTTC. The chain couples TRBV20-1 to TRBJ2-7; 7 positions match TRBD1. After removal of 3 bases from V and 2 bases from J, the junction contained 7 bases not matched to a gene. This CDR3 has 14 amino acids. The germline V gene has CDR1 DFQATT and CDR2 SNEGSKA (reference sequence).

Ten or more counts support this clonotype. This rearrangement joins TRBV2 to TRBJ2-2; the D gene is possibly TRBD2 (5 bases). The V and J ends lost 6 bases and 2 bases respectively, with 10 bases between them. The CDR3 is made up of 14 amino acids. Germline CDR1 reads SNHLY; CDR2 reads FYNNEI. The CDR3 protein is CASRWERNTGELFF. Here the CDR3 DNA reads TGTGCCAGCAGGTGGGAGCGAAACACCGGGGAGCTGTTTTTT.

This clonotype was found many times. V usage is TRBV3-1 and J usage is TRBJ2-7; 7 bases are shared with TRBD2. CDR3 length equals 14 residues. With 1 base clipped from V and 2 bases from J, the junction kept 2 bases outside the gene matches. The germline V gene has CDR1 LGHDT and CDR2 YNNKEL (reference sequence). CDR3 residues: CASSQVAGTYEQYF. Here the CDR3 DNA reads TGTGCCAGCAGCCAAGTAGCGGGCACCTACGAGCAGTACTTC.